The rows below give T cell receptor beta chains drawn from one sample of a study of T cell responses to AZD1222 COVID-19 vaccine. TCRdb's copy holds only in-frame clones and misses some; the assay was immunoSEQ multiplex PCR. Found here are more than 150,000 clones, about 90% of them singletons; the top ten hold 1.3%. The specimen was peripheral blood, collected 28 days after the second AZD1222 dose. The receptors derive from an adult who received the AZD1222 COVID-19 vaccine. The CDR3 runs from the conserved cysteine through the conserved F or W. D genes are given only for firm matches. Clone size is not always given. Where it is, it says once, few, many or a class for expanded clones.

14	TRBJ1-1	TRBV7-8	TRBD1	-	CASSPGTGYTEAFF	TGTGCCAGCAGCCCGGGGACAGGATACACTGAAGCTTTCTTT
16	TRBJ1-5	TRBV28	-	-	CASSSRAIVGNQPQHF	TGTGCCAGCAGTTCCAGGGCTATCGTAGGCAATCAGCCCCAGCATTTT
13	TRBJ1-5	TRBV30	-	-	CAWSLDGNQPQHF	TGTGCCTGGAGTCTGGACGGCAATCAGCCCCAGCATTTT
13	TRBJ1-1	TRBV6-5	-	-	CASSLYQSTEAFF	TGTGCCAGCAGCCTATACCAGTCCACTGAAGCTTTCTTT
15	TRBJ2-3	TRBV9	-	-	CASSVGQTSTDTQYF	TGTGCCAGCAGCGTCGGGCAAACGAGCACAGATACGCAGTATTTT
13	TRBJ2-7	TRBV27	TRBD1	-	CASSRQGSYEQYF	TGTGCCAGCAGCCGACAGGGCTCCTACGAGCAGTACTTC
13	TRBJ2-1	TRBV5-1	-	-	CASSWDGIREQFF	TGCGCCAGCAGCTGGGACGGGATTCGTGAGCAGTTCTTC
13	TRBJ1-1	TRBV5-6	TRBD1	-	CASRKTGPTEAFF	TGTGCCAGCAGAAAGACAGGGCCCACTGAAGCTTTCTTT
14	TRBJ2-7	TRBV11-2	TRBD2	-	CASSLAGGWYEQYF	TGTGCCAGCAGCCTAGCGGGGGGGTGGTACGAGCAGTACTTC
14	TRBJ1-5	TRBV18	TRBD1	-	CASSPTGAVQPQHF	TGTGCCAGCTCACCCACAGGGGCCGTTCAGCCCCAGCATTTT
12	TRBJ2-5	TRBV13	-	once	CASGTGRETQYF	TGTGCCAGCGGCACAGGGCGAGAGACCCAGTACTTC
14	TRBJ2-7	TRBV2	-	-	CASRRPGTFYEQYF	TGTGCCAGCAGACGTCCCGGGACCTTCTACGAGCAGTACTTC
17	TRBJ2-5	TRBV19	-	-	CATAGVRGVEVQETQYF	TGTGCCACCGCGGGTGTTCGGGGAGTAGAGGTTCAAGAGACCCAGTACTTC
17	TRBJ2-3	TRBV21-1	-	once	CASSKEEGQGENAAQYF	TGTGCCAGCAGCAAAGAGGAGGGGCAGGGGGAAAATGCTGCGCAGTATTTT
13	TRBJ1-2	TRBV6-1	-	-	CASSEVGDYGYTF	TGTGCCAGCAGTGAAGTGGGGGACTATGGCTACACCTTC
12	TRBJ1-2	TRBV29-1	-	-	CSVRTEFYGYTF	TGCAGCGTTCGGACAGAGTTCTATGGCTACACCTTC
15	TRBJ1-1	TRBV6-5	-	-	CASNIAGLQNTEAFF	TGTGCCAGCAACATCGCGGGACTTCAGAACACTGAAGCTTTCTTT
21	TRBJ1-6	TRBV4-1	-	-	CASSQEMGKARTSSYNSPLHF	TGCGCCAGCAGCCAAGAGATGGGAAAGGCCCGAACAAGCTCCTATAATTCACCCCTCCACTTT
15	TRBJ2-1	TRBV7-3	-	once	CASSLSGDSYNEQFF	TGTGCCAGCAGCTTAAGCGGGGACTCCTACAATGAGCAGTTCTTC
13	TRBJ1-6	TRBV30	TRBD1	once	CAIKGQGRAPLHF	TGTGCCATCAAGGGACAGGGAAGAGCGCCCCTCCACTTT
18	TRBJ2-3	TRBV28	TRBD2	-	CASSLWGGLADHTDTQYF	TGTGCCAGCAGTTTATGGGGGGGACTAGCGGACCACACAGATACGCAGTATTTT
13	TRBJ1-2	TRBV12-3/TRBV12-4	-	-	CASTLPLYYGYTF	TGTGCCAGCACTCTGCCCCTGTACTATGGCTACACCTTC
15	TRBJ1-2	TRBV27	-	few	CASSFRVGVDYGYTF	TGTGCCAGCAGTTTCCGAGTGGGGGTTGACTATGGCTACACCTTC
20	TRBJ2-6	TRBV15	TRBD1	-	CATSRDRASRGLSGANVLTF	TGTGCCACCAGCAGAGATCGGGCCTCCAGGGGGCTCTCTGGGGCCAACGTCCTGACTTTC
17	TRBJ2-7	TRBV4-2	TRBD2	-	CASSQDDSGKPSYEQYF	TGTGCCAGCAGCCAAGATGACAGCGGGAAGCCTTCCTACGAGCAGTACTTC
12	TRBJ2-1	TRBV5-6	-	-	CASSYGRNEQFF	TGTGCCAGCAGCTATGGTAGGAATGAGCAGTTCTTC
13	TRBJ1-6	TRBV5-6	TRBD1	-	CASSTTGNSPLHF	TGTGCCAGCAGCACGACAGGGAATTCACCCCTCCACTTT
15	TRBJ1-2	TRBV7-3	-	-	CASSPTGTELYGYTF	TGTGCCAGCAGCCCAACAGGGACGGAGCTCTATGGCTACACCTTC
20	TRBJ1-1	TRBV19	-	-	CASSPYGSIEGVGVYAEAFF	TGTGCCAGTAGTCCTTACGGATCCATAGAGGGTGTCGGCGTATACGCTGAAGCTTTCTTT
12	TRBJ2-2	TRBV15	-	few	CATSSHSGELFF	TGTGCCACCAGCTCACATTCCGGGGAGCTGTTTTTT
14	TRBJ1-1	TRBV30	-	-	CARDLDGLNTEAFF	TGTGCCAGAGATTTAGACGGACTGAACACTGAAGCTTTCTTT
13	TRBJ1-5	TRBV13	-	-	CASSSGSGQPQHF	TGTGCCAGCAGCTCCGGTTCCGGGCAGCCCCAGCATTTT
17	TRBJ2-1	TRBV7-3	-	-	CASSSPSGKSSYNEQFF	TGTGCCAGCAGCTCCCCCTCCGGTAAGAGCTCCTACAATGAGCAGTTCTTC
14	TRBJ2-5	TRBV15	-	once	CATSRVRVQETQYF	TGTGCCACCAGCAGGGTACGGGTCCAAGAGACCCAGTACTTC
14	TRBJ1-5	TRBV7-8	-	once	CASSLGRQNQPQHF	TGTGCCAGCAGCTTAGGGCGGCAGAATCAGCCCCAGCATTTT
15	TRBJ2-7	TRBV5-1	TRBD1	-	CASSWGWDSSYEQYF	TGCGCCAGCAGCTGGGGATGGGACAGTTCCTACGAGCAGTACTTC
19	TRBJ2-1	TRBV18	TRBD1	once	CASSPPFRDRGPGNNEQFF	TGTGCCAGCTCACCACCTTTCCGGGACAGGGGGCCTGGCAACAATGAGCAGTTCTTC
14	TRBJ1-1	TRBV7-9	TRBD1	-	CASTRGTGDTEAFF	TGTGCCAGCACCCGGGGGACAGGGGACACTGAAGCTTTCTTT
14	TRBJ2-7	TRBV11-2	-	-	CASSLGLGPYEQYF	TGTGCCAGCAGCTTAGGCTTGGGTCCCTACGAGCAGTACTTC
18	TRBJ1-5	TRBV2	TRBD1	-	CASTRGWGPQGGNQPQHF	TGTGCCAGCACCCGAGGGTGGGGGCCCCAGGGGGGGAATCAGCCCCAGCATTTT
13	TRBJ1-2	TRBV6-5	TRBD1	-	CASSGQGWGGYTF	TGTGCCAGCAGCGGACAGGGGTGGGGTGGCTACACCTTC
19	TRBJ1-6	TRBV6-6	TRBD1	-	CASSPPNEKRTGVVSPLHF	TGTGCCAGCAGTCCACCAAACGAGAAAAGGACAGGGGTTGTTTCACCCCTCCACTTT
14	TRBJ1-1	TRBV4-1	TRBD1	once	CASSRGTGGTEAFF	TGCGCCAGCAGCCGAGGGACAGGGGGTACTGAAGCTTTCTTT
13	TRBJ1-2	TRBV19	TRBD1	-	CASSPGGASGYTF	TGTGCCAGTAGCCCAGGGGGCGCGAGTGGCTACACCTTC
15	TRBJ1-2	TRBV15	TRBD1	-	CATSRDDRAGYGYTF	TGTGCCACCAGCAGAGATGACAGGGCTGGGTATGGCTACACCTTC
18	TRBJ2-6	TRBV21-1	-	-	CASSQRDRASSGANVLTF	TGTGCCAGCAGCCAACGGGACAGGGCAAGCTCTGGGGCCAACGTCCTGACTTTC
13	TRBJ1-1	TRBV6-2/TRBV6-3	-	-	CASSLKGVTEAFF	TGTGCCAGCAGTTTGAAGGGGGTGACTGAAGCTTTCTTT
15	TRBJ1-1	TRBV10-3	-	-	CAISDSRRVNTEAFF	TGTGCCATCAGTGACTCTAGACGGGTGAACACTGAAGCTTTCTTT